The entry that follows covers one TCR beta chain sequence. Antigen unknown. Repertoires were sampled repeatedly during chemoradiotherapy. These data come from a study of chemoradiotherapy in HPV16-positive cancers. Only in-frame clones appear in the TCRdb table, and some are missing; sequencing was by immunoSEQ multiplex PCR. The sample lists over 8,000 clones, approximately 91% seen once, with about 12% in the top ten. General study results and limits: Better recurrence-free survival went with HPV-responsive T-cell expansion in HPV16-positive patients. During treatment, candidate HPV-specific clones and E7-related motifs expanded in tumor. HPV-specific T cells were functionally defined from only two HPV16-positive patients.

This CDR3 spans 17 amino acids. The V and J ends lost 2 bases and 0 bases, in that order; junction bases with no gene match: 9. Germline CDR1 and CDR2: SGHRS and YFSETQ. V and J are TRBV5-1 and TRBJ1-2, with 8 bases matching TRBD1. The source of this sequence is a human donor with HPV-associated anogenital cancer. The source material was blood, sampled from a patient who underwent chemoradiotherapy. Written as DNA, the CDR3 is TGCGCCAGCAGCTTCGACAGGGGACTAAAAGCTAACTATGGCTACACCTTC. It yields the protein CASSFDRGLKANYGYTF.